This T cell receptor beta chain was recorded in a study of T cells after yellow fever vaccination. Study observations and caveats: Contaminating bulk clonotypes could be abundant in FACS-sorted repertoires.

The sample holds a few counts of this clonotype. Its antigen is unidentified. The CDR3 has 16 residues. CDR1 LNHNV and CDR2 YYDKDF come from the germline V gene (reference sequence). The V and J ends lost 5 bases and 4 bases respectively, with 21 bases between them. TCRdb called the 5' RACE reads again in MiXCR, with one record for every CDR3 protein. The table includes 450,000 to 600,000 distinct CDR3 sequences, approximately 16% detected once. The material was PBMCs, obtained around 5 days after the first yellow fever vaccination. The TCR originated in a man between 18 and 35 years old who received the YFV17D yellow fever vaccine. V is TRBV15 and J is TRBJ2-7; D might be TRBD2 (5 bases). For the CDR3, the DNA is TGTGCCACCAGCGAAGGCCGGGGAGCAGGAACGTACGAGCAGTACGTC. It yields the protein CATSEGRGAGTYEQYV.